The present TCR beta chain was sequenced within a study of T-cell reconstitution after alpha-beta-depleted transplantation in children. Germline V lookup: CDR1 SQVTM, CDR2 ANQGSEA. The CDR3 extends over 11 amino acids. V was pared by 1 base and J by 4 bases, with 4 bases between. The table lists this clonotype with many counts. Molecular barcoding with unique molecular identifiers was used for the TCRbeta library. MiXCR was run by TCRdb on the PCR reads, yielding one entry per CDR3 protein. The sample contains under 300,000 distinct CDR3 sequences, approximately 10% of which appear only once. The TCR was taken from a male patient aged 2 to 9 who had a stem cell transplant for chronic granulomatous disease, so the T cells may come from the graft donor. The starting material was peripheral blood, obtained 180 days after TCRalphabeta/CD19-depleted stem cell transplant. V gene TRBV29-1 combines with J gene TRBJ2-5; D gene unclear. The CDR3 nucleotides are TGCAGCGTTGAAGTTAGAGAGACCCAGTACTTC. Protein product: CSVEVRETQYF.